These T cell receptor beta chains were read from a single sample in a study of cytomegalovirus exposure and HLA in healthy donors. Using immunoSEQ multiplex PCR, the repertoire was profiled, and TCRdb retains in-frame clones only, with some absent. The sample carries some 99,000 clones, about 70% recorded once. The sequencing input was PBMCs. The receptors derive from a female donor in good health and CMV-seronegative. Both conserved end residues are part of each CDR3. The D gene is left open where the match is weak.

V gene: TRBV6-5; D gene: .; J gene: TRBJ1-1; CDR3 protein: CASRRGGTEAFF
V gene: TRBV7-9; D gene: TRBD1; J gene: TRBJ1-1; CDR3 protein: CASSPPTGRANTEAFF
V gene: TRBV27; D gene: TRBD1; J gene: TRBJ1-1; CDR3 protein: CASSLWGQLDTEAFF
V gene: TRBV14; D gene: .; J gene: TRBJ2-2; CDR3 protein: CASSQGSAGELFF
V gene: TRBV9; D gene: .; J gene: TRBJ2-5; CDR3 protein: CASSVLGVKQETQYF
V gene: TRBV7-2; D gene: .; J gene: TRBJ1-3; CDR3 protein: CASSWDSSSGNTIYF
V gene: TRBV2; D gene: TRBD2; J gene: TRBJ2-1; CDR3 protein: CASSISGGGDEQFF
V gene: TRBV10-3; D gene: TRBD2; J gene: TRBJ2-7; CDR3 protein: CAISWEGDSYEQYF
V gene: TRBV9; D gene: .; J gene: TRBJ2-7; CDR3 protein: CASSASYWSSYEQYF
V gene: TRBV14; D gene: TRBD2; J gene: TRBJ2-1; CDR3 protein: CASSHVAGASGEQFF
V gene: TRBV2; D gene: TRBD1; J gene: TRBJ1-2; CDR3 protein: CASSVQGAGGYTF
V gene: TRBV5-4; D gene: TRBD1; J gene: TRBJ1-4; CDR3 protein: CASSLAGTGGEKLFF
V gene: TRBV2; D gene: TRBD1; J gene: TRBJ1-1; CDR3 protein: CASSGTGHEAFF
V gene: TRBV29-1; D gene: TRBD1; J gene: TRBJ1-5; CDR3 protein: CSVEERGDRVSNQPQHF
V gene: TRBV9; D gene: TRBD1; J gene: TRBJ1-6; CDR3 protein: CASSPSGTVNSPLHF
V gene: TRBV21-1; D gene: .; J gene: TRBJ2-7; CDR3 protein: CASSKAVGSYEQYF
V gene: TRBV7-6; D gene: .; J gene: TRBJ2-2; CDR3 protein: CASSLDSLNTGELFF
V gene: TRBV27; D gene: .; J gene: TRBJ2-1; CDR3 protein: CASARAGRSYNEQFF
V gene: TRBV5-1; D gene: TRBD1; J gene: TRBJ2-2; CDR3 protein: CASSASGTGVGGELFF
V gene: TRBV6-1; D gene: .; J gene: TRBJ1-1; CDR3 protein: CASIRVVSTEAFF
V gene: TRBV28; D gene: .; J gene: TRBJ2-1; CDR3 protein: CASSFGFKNEQFF
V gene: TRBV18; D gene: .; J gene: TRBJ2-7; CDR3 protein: CASSPWGPYEQYF
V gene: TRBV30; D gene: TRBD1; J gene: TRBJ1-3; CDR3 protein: CAWRTLDRVGNTIYF
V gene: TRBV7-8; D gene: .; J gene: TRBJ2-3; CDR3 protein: CASSKSGGASLSTDTQYF
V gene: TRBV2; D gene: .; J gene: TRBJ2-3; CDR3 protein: CASSEWAGRKTDTQYF
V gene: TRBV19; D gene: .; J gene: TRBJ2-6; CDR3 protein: CASSPRQPGANVLTF
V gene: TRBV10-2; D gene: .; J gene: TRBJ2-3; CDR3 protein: CASSQGTDTQYF
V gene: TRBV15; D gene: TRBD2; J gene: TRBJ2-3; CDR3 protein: CATSRGYLGLAESTDTQYF
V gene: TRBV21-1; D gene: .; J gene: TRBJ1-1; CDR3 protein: CASSRSKALKRGQGQSHTEAFF
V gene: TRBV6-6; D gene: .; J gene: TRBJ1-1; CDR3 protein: CASNLHRGTEAFF
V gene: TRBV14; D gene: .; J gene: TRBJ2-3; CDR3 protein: CASSHQGGIPDTQYF
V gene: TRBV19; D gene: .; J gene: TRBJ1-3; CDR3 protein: CASTLEESGNTIYF
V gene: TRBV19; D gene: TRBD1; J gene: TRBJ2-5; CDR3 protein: CASRRTGEETQYF
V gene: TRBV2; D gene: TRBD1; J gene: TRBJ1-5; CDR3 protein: CASARTGLHQPQHF
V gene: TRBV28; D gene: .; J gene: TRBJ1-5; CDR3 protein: CASSPRFGRGNQPQHF
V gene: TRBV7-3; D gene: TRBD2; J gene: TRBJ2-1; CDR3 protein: CASSSGTSGSGNEQFF
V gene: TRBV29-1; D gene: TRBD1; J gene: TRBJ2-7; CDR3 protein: CSVEDWGGQGAYEQYF
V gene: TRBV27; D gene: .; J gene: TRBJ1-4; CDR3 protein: CASSLLDSSNEKLFF
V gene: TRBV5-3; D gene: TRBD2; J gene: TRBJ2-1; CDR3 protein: CARSLVLAGGNEQFF
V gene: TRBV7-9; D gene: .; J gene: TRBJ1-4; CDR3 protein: CASSAPGHANEKLFF
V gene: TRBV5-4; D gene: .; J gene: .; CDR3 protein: CASSLDRYEQYF
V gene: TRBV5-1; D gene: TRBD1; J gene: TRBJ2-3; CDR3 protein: CASSLGQGDLDTQYF
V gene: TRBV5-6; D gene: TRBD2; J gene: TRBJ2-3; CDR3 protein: CASSLMGGQGTDTQYF
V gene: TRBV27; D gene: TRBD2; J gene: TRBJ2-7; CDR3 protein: CASSSLTSGDSEQYF
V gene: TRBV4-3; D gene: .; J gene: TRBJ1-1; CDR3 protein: CASSQVSTGNTEAFF
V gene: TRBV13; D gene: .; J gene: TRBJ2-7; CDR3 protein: CASSPRADSYEQYF
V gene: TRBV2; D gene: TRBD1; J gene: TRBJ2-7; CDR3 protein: CASAYRGAGLAYEQYF